The 9 T cell receptor beta chains listed next were all sequenced from one sample in a study of blood T cell repertoires in COVID-19. Sequencing was performed with immunoSEQ multiplex PCR; in TCRdb, only in-frame clones are kept and a portion is missing. The sample lists about 89,000 clones; roughly 74% were seen once. Material for sequencing was peripheral blood. These receptors were obtained from a man aged 65-85 years with COVID-19, enrolled during active disease.

This clone was found a few times. The chain carries TRBV7-2 and TRBJ1-1, with 9 bases that match TRBD1. The length of the CDR3 is 15 residues. Germline trimming cut 5 bases from V and 5 bases from J; bases unmatched to any gene: 9. Germline V CDR1 and CDR2: SGHTA, FQGNSA. The CDR3 region is CASSLGYRGRTEAFF. In DNA form, the CDR3 reads TGTGCCAGCAGCCTTGGGTACAGGGGGCGAACTGAAGCTTTCTTT.

The CDR3 DNA sequence: TGTGCCAGCAGCCCACCGGGCCTCCGGCGGGACGAGCAGTACTTC. Translation: CASSPPGLRRDEQYF. The chain employs TRBV7-2 and TRBJ2-7, with a tentative D call TRBD2 (5 bases). The CDR3 has 15 residues. V dropped 5 bases and J dropped 5 bases, with 19 bases sitting between them. The V gene's germline CDR1 is SGHTA and CDR2 FQGNSA.

The chain uses TRBV12-5 and TRBJ1-2, with D hard to call. The CDR3 runs 12 residues. The germline V and J ends were trimmed by 7 bases and 4 bases, with 10 bases remaining between them. CDR1 and CDR2 (germline): LGHNT, FRNRAP. The CDR3, as DNA: TGTGCTAGTGCAGGTTCGGTCTATGGCTACACCTTC. This encodes CASAGSVYGYTF.

This clone qualifies as medium-sized. The rearrangement joins TRBV7-9 to TRBJ2-7, with TRBD1 matching over 7 bases. Germline assignment: CDR1 SEHNR and CDR2 FQNEAQ (reference sequence). With V trimmed by 4 bases and J by 4 bases, 10 bases remained unmatched. CDR3 size: 15 residues. For the CDR3, the DNA is TGTGCCAGCAGCTATAAAGACAGGGCGAGATACGAGCAGTACTTC. It codes for CASSYKDRARYEQYF. The variable domain in full, with the rest retrieved from reference TRBV7-9 and TRBJ2-7, is DTGVSQNPRHKITKRGQNVTFRCDPISEHNRLYWYRQTLGQGPEFLTYFQNEAQLEKSRLLSDRFSAERPKGSFSTLEIQRTEQGDSAMYLCASSYKDRARYEQYFGPGTRLTVT.

The J gene is TRBJ1-5, the V gene TRBV6-1, with 9 bases identical to TRBD1. Germline CDR1 and CDR2: MNHNS and SASEGT. There are 12 residues in the CDR3. Unmatched junction bases numbered 5, after V lost 1 base and J lost 16 bases. The CDR3 bases are TGTGCCAGCAGTGAAGGGGGGGACAGGGAACATTTT. This encodes CASSEGGDREHF.

This clone was seen a single time. The chain employs TRBV6-5 and TRBJ2-2; possible D gene TRBD2, 7 bases. This CDR3 has 16 amino acids. CDR1 MNHEY and CDR2 SVGAGI come from the germline V gene. Deletions cut 0 bases from V and 4 bases from J, with 12 bases between. The CDR3 DNA reads TGTGCCAGCAGTTACTCGGGGGGGGCCCTCACCGGGGAGCTGTTTTTT. Translating gives CASSYSGGALTGELFF.

V gene TRBV28 combines with J gene TRBJ2-3; tentatively, D is TRBD2 (5 bases). The ends were cut back, 8 bases at V and 2 bases at J, with 23 bases in the middle. The CDR3 is 17 amino acids. The V gene's germline CDR1 is MDHEN and CDR2 SYDVKM. The CDR3 protein is CASFPGYEALITDTQYF. In nucleotides, the CDR3 is TGTGCCAGCTTCCCGGGGTACGAGGCGCTGATCACAGATACGCAGTATTTT.

This clone was found a few times. The rearrangement uses TRBV5-6 and TRBJ2-1; TRBD2 is a possible D gene (6 bases). Between the trimmed V and J ends, which lost 3 bases and 5 bases, there was a span of 18 bases. The CDR3 covers 16 residues. The V gene's germline CDR1 is SGHDT and CDR2 YYEEEE. The CDR3 loop reads CASSSTMTRINNEQFF. The CDR3 DNA reads as TGTGCCAGCAGCTCTACGATGACTAGAATTAACAATGAGCAGTTCTTC.

The rearrangement uses TRBV7-2 and TRBJ2-1, with 7 bases that match TRBD2. V was clipped by 8 bases and J by 10 bases; unmatched bases: 14. Germline CDR1 reads SGHTA; CDR2 reads FQGNSA. The CDR3 runs to 14 residues. CDR3 sequence: CASGRDYLLREQFF. CDR3 coding DNA: TGTGCCAGCGGGAGGGACTACCTCCTAAGGGAGCAGTTCTTC.